Below, 3 T cell receptor beta chains from the same sample are listed, as sequenced in a study of radiotherapy plus CTLA-4 blockade in lung cancer (dated by TCRdb to between 2018 and 2020). The library was produced with the immunoSEQ multiplex PCR assay. This is the immuneACCESS table as TCRdb keeps it, with only in-frame sequences that have V and J called. A part of the clones is gone; compared with another copy, unresolved V genes explain less than half, and the rest is unexplained. The sample table contains 55,000 to 80,000 clones; only one count was recorded for around 73% of them. The ten largest clones represent roughly 7% of the sample. Sequences were derived from peripheral blood, sampled from a patient treated with radiotherapy plus ipilimumab. The receptors here all came from a human donor with non-small cell lung cancer who had a complete response to radiotherapy plus ipilimumab.

The chain combines TRBV9 with TRBJ1-2, with D unresolved. Germline V gene data show CDR1 as SGDLS and CDR2 as YYNGEE. The V end was cut by 4 bases, the J end by 4 bases, with 11 bases between. The CDR3 has 13 residues. The CDR3 protein is CASSPRPPYGYTF. In DNA form, the CDR3 reads TGTGCCAGCAGCCCTCGACCTCCCTATGGCTACACCTTC.

The rearrangement joins TRBV7-6 to TRBJ1-2, with D unresolved. The CDR3 is made up of 16 amino acids. The V gene lost 4 bases and the J gene lost 4 bases, with 19 bases spanning the gap. Germline-derived CDR1 and CDR2 are SGHVS and FNYEAQ. The CDR3 nucleotides are TGTGCCAGCAGCTACAGCGCAGTCCCCCGGTCCTATGGCTACACCTTC. Translated, it gives CASSYSAVPRSYGYTF. The entire variable domain, with the rest obtained from reference TRBV7-6 and TRBJ1-2, is as follows: GAGVSQSPRYKVTKRGQDVALRCDPISGHVSLYWYRQALGQGPEFLTYFNYEAQQDKSGLPNDRFSAERPEGSISTLTIQRTEQRDSAMYRCASSYSAVPRSYGYTFGSGTRLTVV.

V usage is TRBV27 and J usage is TRBJ1-1; D is unclear. The CDR3 loop spans 12 amino acids. Looked up from germline, CDR1 is MNHEY and CDR2 is SMNVEV (reference sequence). Trimming took off 6 bases at V and 4 bases at J, with 9 bases between the two ends. CDR3 bases: TGTGCCAGCAGCCGTTGGGGCACTGAAGCTTTCTTT. Translating gives CASSRWGTEAFF.